This TCR beta chain originates from a study of blood T cell repertoires in COVID-19. At the level of the study: From the United States, Italy and Spain came samples of acute and convalescent COVID-19. T cells, B-cell-depleted T cells, or PBMCs supplied cDNA or gDNA.

Authors' analysis steps: Reference gene primer amplification in the assay estimated nucleated cell counts. This table comes from immunoSEQ multiplex PCR, and its TCRdb copy is limited to in-frame clones, with some not included. V and J calls and clone size are as listed in that table; D and trimming were resolved from the DNA. The repertoire holds roughly 70,000 clones, with 70% to 90% as singletons. Germline assignment: CDR1 SGHVS and CDR2 FQNEAQ. V was pared by 5 bases and J by 7 bases, with 11 bases of the junction left unmatched. The CDR3 contains 15 residues. The chain joins TRBV7-8 to TRBJ2-7; the match to TRBD1 covers 10 bases. Material for sequencing was peripheral blood. This clonotype originated in a man in his 70s with active or convalescent COVID-19. CDR3 in DNA: TGTGCCAGCAGCCAGCCGGGACAGGGGACATGGGAGCAGTACTTC. Amino acid sequence: CASSQPGQGTWEQYF.